The 32 T cell receptor beta chains in this list originate from one sample, sequenced in a study of regulatory T cells in long-lasting Graves disease (dated by TCRdb to about 2021). The receptor library was made with multiplex PCR. Instrument on record: Illumina HiSeq 4000. TCR beta libraries were built with iRepertoire HTBI primers and Arm-PCR amplification of CDR3 regions. TCRdb passed the public sequencing reads through fastp at Q25 and MiXCR, retaining productive beta sequences. Each CDR3 protein gets just one entry, which takes the most common genes and DNA from the rows behind it. The sample table shows about 430,000 distinct CDR3 sequences, and roughly 15% are seen once. Jointly, the top ten make up about 8% of the sample. What this sample's time point label stands for: newly diagnosed GD, antithyroid drugs for less than 3 months. For both TCR sequencing and RNA sequencing, RNA was extracted from PBMCs using TRIzol.

The same sample was also used in a study of T cells in Graves' hyperthyroidism and ophthalmopathy.

Here the sequenced sample was peripheral blood mononuclear cells (PBMCs), taken at new diagnosis, from a patient treated with antithyroid drugs. The receptors stem from a woman aged 40 to 50 with Graves disease. Donor details come from another sample of the same person, matched by shared clones.

Many counts were recorded for this clonotype. The rearrangement links TRBV27 to TRBJ1-1; 9 nucleotides agree with TRBD1. The germline V gene has CDR1 MNHEY and CDR2 SMNVEV (reference sequence). The CDR3 runs 18 residues. V shed 6 bases, J shed 0 bases, and the junction held 14 bases outside the gene matches. The CDR3 sequence: CASRRQGGFFRMNTEAFF. Here the CDR3 DNA reads TGTGCCAGCAGAAGACAGGGGGGTTTTTTTCGCATGAACACTGAAGCTTTCTTT.

For this clonotype: A far larger clone is only one base removed, so a read error is likely. The chain links TRBV11-2 to TRBJ2-4; no clear D gene. The germline gives CDR1 SGHAT, CDR2 FQNNGV. The V end was cut by 5 bases, the J end by 0 bases, with 8 bases between. This CDR3 region has 14 residues. DNA of the CDR3: TGTGCCAGCAGCCCCGGGCAAGCCAAAAACATTCAGTACTTC. The encoded protein is CASSPGQAKNIQYF.

The chain joins TRBV10-3 to TRBJ2-1, with 11 positions matching TRBD1. CDR1 is ENHRY and CDR2 is SYGVKD in the germline V gene. J lost 9 bases, V lost 8 bases, and 3 bases had no gene match. The CDR3 totals 12 residues. CDR3 region: CAIRTGGGEQFF. In DNA form, the CDR3 reads TGTGCCATCCGGACAGGGGGCGGTGAGCAGTTCTTC.

This clonotype was recorded many times. The chain has TRBV20-1 and TRBJ2-7, with TRBD2 matching 9 bases. Germline values: CDR1 DFQATT, CDR2 SNEGSKA (reference sequence). V lost 5 bases, J lost 3 bases, and 5 bases stayed unmatched. This CDR3 has 13 residues. The CDR3 coding sequence is TGCAGTGCTCAGCGGGGGGTGGACTACGAGCAGTACTTC. Translation gives CSAQRGVDYEQYF.

The rearrangement links TRBV28 to TRBJ2-7, with TRBD2 as a possible D gene (5 bases). The CDR3 runs 14 residues. CDR1 is MDHEN and CDR2 is SYDVKM in the germline V gene. Trimming pared 1 base from V and 7 bases from J, leaving 14 bases between. CDR3 residues: CASSLLSGSREQYF. The CDR3 nucleotides are TGTGCCAGCAGTTTATTATCGGGGTCGAGGGAGCAGTACTTC.

V and J are TRBV30 and TRBJ2-6, with TRBD2 as a possible D gene (5 bases). V dropped 2 bases and J dropped 0 bases, with 11 bases sitting between them. The CDR3 length is 16 residues. Germline CDR1 is GTSNPN and CDR2 is SVGIG (reference sequence). CDR3 amino acids: CAWSLSDYSGANVLTF. The CDR3 nucleotides are TGTGCCTGGAGTTTGTCAGACTACTCTGGGGCCAACGTCCTGACTTTC.

On this clonotype itself: A much larger clone lies one base from this, so it may be a read error. The chain has TRBV28 and TRBJ1-1, with D tentatively TRBD1 (6 bases). This CDR3 region has 14 residues. The germline CDR1 and CDR2 sequences are MDHEN and SYDVKM. DNA for the CDR3: TGTGCCAGCAGTCTTTTTCAGGGGAACACTGGAGCTTTCTTT. As protein: CASSLFQGNTGAFF. Variable domain in full (rest from reference TRBV28 and TRBJ1-1): DVKVTQSSRYLVKRTGEKVFLECVQDMDHENMFWYRQDPGLGLRLIYFSYDVKMKEKGDIPEGYSVSREKKERFSLILESASTNQTSMYLCASSLFQGNTGAFFGQGTRLTVV.

This chain connects TRBV5-5 to TRBJ1-3, with unresolved D. V lost 3 bases, J lost 4 bases, and 11 bases lay in between. Germline V gives CDR1 SGHKS, CDR2 YYEKEE (reference sequence). This CDR3 spans 14 amino acids. The CDR3 nucleotides read TGTGCCAGCAGCTACGCCCCAGACGGAAACACCATATATTTT. This codes for CASSYAPDGNTIYF.

This sequence joins TRBV11-3 and TRBJ2-7; 15 bases align to TRBD2. This CDR3 is built from 16 residues. Germline values: CDR1 SGHNT, CDR2 YENEEA. With V trimmed by 5 bases and J by 5 bases, 7 bases remained unmatched. The CDR3 here is CASSPQGLAGGNEQYF. CDR3 nucleotides: TGTGCCAGCAGCCCCCAAGGACTAGCGGGAGGGAACGAGCAGTACTTC.

The chain is built from TRBV7-9 and TRBJ2-2, with a weak D call TRBD1 (6 bases). This CDR3 spans 15 amino acids. Germline V gene lookup returns CDR1 SEHNR and CDR2 FQNEAQ (reference sequence). V lost 5 bases to trimming and J lost 1 base, with 11 bases between them. DNA for the CDR3: TGTGCCAGCAGCGCCGGGACATTGAACACCGGGGAGCTGTTTTTT. Protein: CASSAGTLNTGELFF.

Regarding this clonotype: It differs at one base from a far larger clone, so likely a read error. The J gene is TRBJ2-1, the V gene TRBV28; 12 bases line up with TRBD2. The DNA matches TRBJ2-3 better at its end, which makes the J call doubtful. CDR3 length equals 17 residues. CDR1 and CDR2 from the germline V gene are MDHEN and SYDVKM. The CDR3 DNA reads TGTGCCAGCAGTTTTGGTCTAGCGGGAGGGCCTTATCCTGCGCAGTATTTT. This translates into CASSFGLAGGPYPAQYF.

This clonotype showed up just a few times. The rearrangement joins TRBV11-3 to TRBJ2-7; tentatively, D is TRBD2 (6 bases). Trimming pared 2 bases from V and 5 bases from J, leaving 22 bases between. The CDR3 length is 17 residues. Germline CDR1 SGHNT, CDR2 YENEEA. This chain's CDR3 is CASSLPRRGGSFHEQYF. CDR3 nucleotides: TGTGCCAGCAGCTTACCCCGAAGGGGAGGCTCTTTCCACGAGCAGTACTTC. The whole variable domain, filled in from reference TRBV11-3 and TRBJ2-7, reads EAGVVQSPRYKIIEKKQPVAFWCNPISGHNTLYWYLQNLGQGPELLIRYENEEAVDDSQLPKDRFSAERLKGVDSTLKIQPAELGDSAVYLCASSLPRRGGSFHEQYFGPGTRLTVT.

On this clonotype: This may stem from a read error, because a much larger clone lies one nucleotide away. The chain combines TRBV7-8 with TRBJ1-1; D remains unclear. Germline CDR1 is SGHVS and CDR2 is FQNEAQ. The CDR3 is made up of 17 amino acids. With 4 bases removed from V and 1 base from J, the gap between germline ends came to 19 bases. CDR3 in DNA: TGTGCCAGCAGCTCGAAAGGGATAGGCAGAACGAACACTGAAGCTTTCTTT. This sequence encodes CASSSKGIGRTNTEAFF.

This clonotype was counted ten times or more. The genes are TRBV12-3 or TRBV12-4 and TRBJ2-1, with 9 bases aligning to TRBD2. The CDR3 has 18 amino acids. Unmatched junction bases numbered 14, after V lost 6 bases and J lost 2 bases. The CDR3, as DNA: TGTGCCAGCAGCTTTTCGATCCCTAGCGGGATCGCCTACAATGAGCAGTTCTTC. This translates into CASSFSIPSGIAYNEQFF.

The chain joins TRBV4-1 to TRBJ1-6; D ambiguous. Per the germline V gene, CDR1 is MGHRA and CDR2 is YSYEKL. V was trimmed by 1 base and J by 9 bases, leaving 10 bases between them. The CDR3 sequence is 14 residues long. In DNA form, the CDR3 reads TGCGCCAGCAGCCAAGGATCAGAAGGTTCACCCCTCCACTTT. Translated: CASSQGSEGSPLHF.

This chain links TRBV10-3 with TRBJ1-5; 9 nucleotides line up with TRBD1. The CDR3 is made up of 17 amino acids. J gave up 6 bases and V 4 bases, and 13 bases lay outside the gene matches. Germline V gene data show CDR1 as ENHRY and CDR2 as SYGVKD. The DNA of the CDR3 is TGTGCCATCAGTGCATTATCCGGGACAGGGATCAGTCAGCCCCAGCATTTT. As protein: CAISALSGTGISQPQHF.

Many counts were recorded for this clonotype. The rearrangement joins TRBV19 to TRBJ2-1, with TRBD2 as a possible D gene (6 bases). Germline CDR1 and CDR2: LNHDA and SQIVND (reference sequence). The CDR3 length is 17 residues. V lost 5 bases, J lost 2 bases, and 19 bases lay in between. The DNA for the CDR3 is TGTGCCAGTAGTCCGTGGGGGGAGTTCGGGGCCTACAATGAGCAGTTCTTC. Amino acid sequence: CASSPWGEFGAYNEQFF.

The table lists this clonotype with many counts. The chain has TRBV5-1 and TRBJ1-1; D may be TRBD1 (5 bases). CDR1 and CDR2 (germline): SGHRS, YFSETQ. V was cut by 4 bases and J by 5 bases, with 18 bases left in between. The CDR3 extends over 15 amino acids. CDR3 amino acids: CASSDLQAPGTEAFF. The CDR3 coding sequence is TGCGCCAGCAGCGACCTACAGGCACCGGGGACTGAAGCTTTCTTT.

This clonotype has a handful of counts. The chain joins TRBV24-1 to TRBJ2-7; D possibly corresponds to TRBD1 (6 bases). The germline V gene has CDR1 KGHDR and CDR2 SFDVKD. Trimming stripped 7 bases from V and 4 bases from J, with 10 bases between. This CDR3 spans 12 amino acids. The CDR3 region is CATSETGYEQYF. Written as DNA, the CDR3 is TGTGCCACCAGCGAGACAGGATACGAGCAGTACTTC.

The gene calls are TRBV29-1 and TRBJ1-2, with no clear D. CDR3 length: 12 residues. Germline-derived CDR1 and CDR2 are SQVTM and ANQGSEA. The V end lost 6 bases, the J end lost 2 bases, and 10 bases lay between the germline ends. DNA of the CDR3: TGCAGCGTCGCGACTCCAAACTATGGCTACACCTTC. Protein: CSVATPNYGYTF.

In its sample, this clonotype was seen a few times. The chain joins TRBV3-1 to TRBJ2-1; 8 bases match TRBD1. There are 16 residues in the CDR3. Germline V CDR1 and CDR2: LGHDT, YNNKEL (reference sequence). Trimming cost V 6 bases and J 2 bases; bases outside gene matches: 9. The CDR3 loop reads CASSIGGDRPYNEQFF. Written as DNA, the CDR3 is TGTGCCAGCAGTATTGGCGGGGACAGGCCCTACAATGAGCAGTTCTTC.

As to this clonotype: Without the conserved terminal phenylalanine or tryptophan, this CDR3 likely stems from a read error. The gene calls are TRBV5-1 and TRBJ2-3; 7 bases agree with TRBD2. Germline values: CDR1 SGHRS, CDR2 YFSETQ. The CDR3 runs to 15 residues. With V trimmed by 0 bases and J by 2 bases, 3 bases remained unmatched. The CDR3 DNA reads as TGCGCCAGCAGCTTGGAGCGGGGCCCCACAGATACGCAGTATCTT. Translating it yields CASSLERGPTDTQYL.

This clonotype was found many times. J is TRBJ2-7 and V is TRBV11-2; D unclear. CDR1 and CDR2 (germline): SGHAT, FQNNGV. CDR3 length: 14 residues. The germline V and J ends were trimmed by 2 bases and 0 bases, with 8 bases remaining between them. CDR3 nucleotide sequence: TGTGCCAGCAGCTTACTCTTCTCCTCCTACGAGCAGTACTTC. This gives the protein CASSLLFSSYEQYF. Variable domain in full (rest from reference TRBV11-2 and TRBJ2-7): EAGVAQSPRYKIIEKRQSVAFWCNPISGHATLYWYQQILGQGPKLLIQFQNNGVVDDSQLPKDRFSAERLKGVDSTLKIQPAKLEDSAVYLCASSLLFSSYEQYFGPGTRLTVT.

At least ten counts were recorded for this clonotype. This sequence joins TRBV9 and TRBJ2-2; 7 bases agree with TRBD2. Germline V gene data show CDR1 as SGDLS and CDR2 as YYNGEE. The length of the CDR3 is 19 residues. V trimming: 4 bases; J trimming: 3 bases; junction bases outside the gene matches: 18. DNA of the CDR3: TGTGCCAGCAGCCCGGTAGCGGGCGGCGGGATGGGGTACACCGGGGAGCTGTTTTTT. Translating gives CASSPVAGGGMGYTGELFF.

The table lists this clonotype with a few counts. The J gene is TRBJ2-7, the V gene TRBV9, with D maybe TRBD2 (6 bases). This CDR3 has 14 residues. Germline CDR1 and CDR2: SGDLS and YYNGEE. V lost 4 bases and J 2 bases, leaving 13 bases between the germline ends. The DNA of the CDR3 is TGTGCCAGCAGCCCCCTGGGGACTGCCTACGAGCAGTACTTC. The encoded protein is CASSPLGTAYEQYF.

This clonotype was counted many times. The gene calls are TRBV6-1 and TRBJ2-1; maybe TRBD2 (6 bases). The ends were cut back, 2 bases at V and 2 bases at J, with 10 bases in the middle. Germline V gene lookup returns CDR1 MNHNS and CDR2 SASEGT. The CDR3 sequence is 15 residues long. The CDR3 DNA is TGTGCCAGCAGTGAAAACTCGGGGGCCTACAATGAGCAGTTCTTC. Protein: CASSENSGAYNEQFF.

This clonotype occurred once. This could be a read error, since a much larger clone is one nucleotide away. V usage is TRBV29-1 and J usage is TRBJ2-6; D is ambiguous. This CDR3 contains 15 residues. Germline CDR1 and CDR2: SQVTM and ANQGSEA. Trimming shortened V by 8 bases and J by 3 bases, and 17 bases separated the two germline ends. CDR3 loop: CSTQEDGSGANVLTF. CDR3 nucleotide sequence: TGCAGCACCCAAGAAGACGGTAGTGGGGCCAACGTCCTGACTTTC.

This clonotype was recorded many times. The chain recombines TRBV12-3 or TRBV12-4 with TRBJ2-7; D may be TRBD1 (5 bases). V was clipped by 3 bases and J by 4 bases, with 10 bases between them. The CDR3 is made up of 13 amino acids. Here the CDR3 DNA reads TGTGCCAGCAGTTTGGGGCACATATACGAGCAGTACTTC. It yields the protein CASSLGHIYEQYF.

This clonotype has ten or more counts. V usage is TRBV18 and J usage is TRBJ1-5, with D maybe TRBD1 (6 bases). Per germline, CDR1 KGHSH and CDR2 LQKENI. Trimming left V 4 bases short and J 5 bases short, with 9 bases between. The CDR3 extends over 13 amino acids. The CDR3 DNA reads TGTGCCAGCTCACTACAGGGCGATCAGCCCCAGCATTTT. It is translated as CASSLQGDQPQHF.

The CDR3 coding sequence is TGTGCCAGCAGCTCGCGGACTAGCGGGAGGGACCAAGAGACCCAGTACTTC. Its protein is CASSSRTSGRDQETQYF. The rearrangement links TRBV11-2 to TRBJ2-5, with 15 bases identical to TRBD2. Per the germline V gene, CDR1 is SGHAT and CDR2 is FQNNGV. The CDR3 loop spans 17 amino acids. Germline trimming cut 4 bases from V and 0 bases from J; bases unmatched to any gene: 3.

This clonotype was observed a handful of times. The chain employs TRBV7-2 and TRBJ2-5, with D unresolved. V gave up 5 bases and J gave up 0 bases, with 7 bases separating them. CDR1 and CDR2 (germline): SGHTA, FQGNSA. CDR3 size: 13 residues. The CDR3 protein is CASSRRYQETQYF. The CDR3 DNA reads as TGTGCCAGCAGCCGACGGTACCAAGAGACCCAGTACTTC.

V and J are TRBV7-9 and TRBJ2-7, with 13 bases aligning to TRBD2. CDR1 and CDR2 (germline): SEHNR, FQNEAQ (reference sequence). The CDR3 runs to 16 residues. V trimming: 5 bases; J trimming: 5 bases; junction bases outside the gene matches: 9. The CDR3 bases are TGTGCCAGCAGCCACGAAGGGACTAGCGGGATCCACGAGCAGTACTTC. As protein: CASSHEGTSGIHEQYF.